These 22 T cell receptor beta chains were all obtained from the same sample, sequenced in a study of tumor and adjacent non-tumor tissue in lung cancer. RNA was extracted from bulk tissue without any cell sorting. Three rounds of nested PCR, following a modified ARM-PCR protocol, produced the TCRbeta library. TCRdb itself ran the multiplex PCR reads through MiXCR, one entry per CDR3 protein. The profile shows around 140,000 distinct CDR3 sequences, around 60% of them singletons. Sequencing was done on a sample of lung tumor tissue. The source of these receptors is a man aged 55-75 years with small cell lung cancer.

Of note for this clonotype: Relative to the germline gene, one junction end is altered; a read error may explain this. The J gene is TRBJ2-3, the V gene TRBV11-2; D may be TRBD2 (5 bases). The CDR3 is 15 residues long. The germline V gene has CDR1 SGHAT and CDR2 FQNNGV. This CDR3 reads CASSLDRSSTDTRYF. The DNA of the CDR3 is TGTGCCAGCAGTTTAGATCGCTCTAGCACAGATACGCGGTATTTT.

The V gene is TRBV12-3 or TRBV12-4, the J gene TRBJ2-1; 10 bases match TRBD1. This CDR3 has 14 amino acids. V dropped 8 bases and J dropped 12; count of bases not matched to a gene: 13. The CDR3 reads CASQGRDRGIGQFF. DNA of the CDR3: TGTGCCAGCCAGGGCCGGGACAGGGGAATCGGGCAGTTCTTC.

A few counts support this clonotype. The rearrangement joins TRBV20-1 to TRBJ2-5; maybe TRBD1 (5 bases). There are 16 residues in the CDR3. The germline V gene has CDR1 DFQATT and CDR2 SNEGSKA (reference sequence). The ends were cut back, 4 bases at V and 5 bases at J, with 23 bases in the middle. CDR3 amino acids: CSANPLLLKGLETQYF. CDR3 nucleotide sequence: TGCAGTGCTAATCCCCTTCTGCTTAAGGGGTTGGAGACCCAGTACTTC.

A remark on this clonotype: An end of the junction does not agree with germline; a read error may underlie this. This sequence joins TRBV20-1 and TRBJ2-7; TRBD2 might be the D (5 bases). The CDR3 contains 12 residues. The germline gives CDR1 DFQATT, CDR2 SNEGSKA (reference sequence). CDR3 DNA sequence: TGCAGTGCTAGCCGGACCGACTACGAGCACTACTTC. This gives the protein CSASRTDYEHYF.

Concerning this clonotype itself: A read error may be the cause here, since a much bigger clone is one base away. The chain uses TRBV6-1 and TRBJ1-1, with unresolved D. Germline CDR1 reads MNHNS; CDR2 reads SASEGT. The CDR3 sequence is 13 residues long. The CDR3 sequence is CASSAIMNTEAIF. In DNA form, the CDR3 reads TGTGCCAGCAGTGCCATAATGAACACTGAAGCTATCTTT.

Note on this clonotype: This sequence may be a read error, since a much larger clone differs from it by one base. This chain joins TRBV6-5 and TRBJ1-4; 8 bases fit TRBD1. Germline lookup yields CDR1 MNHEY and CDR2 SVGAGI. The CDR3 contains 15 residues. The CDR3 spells CASSYSRTGREKLLF. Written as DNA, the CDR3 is TGTGCCAGCAGTTACTCTCGGACAGGGCGGGAAAAACTGCTTTTT.

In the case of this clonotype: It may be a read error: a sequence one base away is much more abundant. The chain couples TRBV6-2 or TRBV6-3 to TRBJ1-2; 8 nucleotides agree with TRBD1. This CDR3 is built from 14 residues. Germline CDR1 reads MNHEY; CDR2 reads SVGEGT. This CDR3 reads CDSSYGQGASGYTF. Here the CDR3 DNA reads TGTGACAGCAGTTACGGTCAGGGGGCGAGTGGCTACACCTTC.

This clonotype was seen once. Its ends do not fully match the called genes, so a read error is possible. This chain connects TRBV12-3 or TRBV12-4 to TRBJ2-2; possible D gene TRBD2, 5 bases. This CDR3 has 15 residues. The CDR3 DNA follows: TGTACCGGCCGTCACGAAACGGAGCGCCTCGGGGAACTGTTTTTT. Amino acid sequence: CTGRHETERLGELFF.

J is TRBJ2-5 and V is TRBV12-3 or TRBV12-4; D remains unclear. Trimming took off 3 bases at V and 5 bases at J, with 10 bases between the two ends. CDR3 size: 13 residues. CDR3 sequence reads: CASSFGIGETQYF. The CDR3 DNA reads TGTGCCAGCAGTTTTGGGATTGGGGAGACCCAGTACTTC.

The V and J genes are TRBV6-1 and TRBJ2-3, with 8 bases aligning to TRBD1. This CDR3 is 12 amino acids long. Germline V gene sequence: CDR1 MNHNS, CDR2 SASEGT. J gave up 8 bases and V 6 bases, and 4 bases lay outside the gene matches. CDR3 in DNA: TGTGCCAGCAGGACAGGGGCCGTTACGCAGTATTTT. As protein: CASRTGAVTQYF.

In nucleotides, the CDR3 is TGCAGTGCTAGTGAACCGAGATTAGGGGAGCAGTACTTC. Protein product: CSASEPRLGEQYF. The V gene is TRBV20-1, the J gene TRBJ2-7; D gene unclear. Trimming took off 3 bases at V and 7 bases at J, with 16 bases between the two ends. Germline V gene data show CDR1 as DFQATT and CDR2 as SNEGSKA (reference sequence). This CDR3 is 13 amino acids long.

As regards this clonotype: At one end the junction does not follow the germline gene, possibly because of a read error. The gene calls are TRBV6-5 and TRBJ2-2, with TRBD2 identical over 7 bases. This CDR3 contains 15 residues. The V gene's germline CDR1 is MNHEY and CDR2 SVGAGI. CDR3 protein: CASNRAGEFTRELFF. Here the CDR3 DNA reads TGTGCCAGCAATAGGGCGGGAGAGTTCACCAGGGAGCTGTTCTTT.

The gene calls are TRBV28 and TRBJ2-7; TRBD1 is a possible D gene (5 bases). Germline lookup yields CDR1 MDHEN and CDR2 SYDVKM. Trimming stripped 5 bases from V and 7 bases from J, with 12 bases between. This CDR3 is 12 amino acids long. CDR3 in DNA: TGTGCCAGCAGTATAGGGGAATGTGAGCAGTACTTC. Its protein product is CASSIGECEQYF.

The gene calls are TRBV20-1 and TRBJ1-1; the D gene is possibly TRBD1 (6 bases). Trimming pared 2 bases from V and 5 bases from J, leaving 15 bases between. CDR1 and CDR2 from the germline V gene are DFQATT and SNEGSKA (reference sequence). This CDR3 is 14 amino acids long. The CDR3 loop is CSARWAGGKTEAFF. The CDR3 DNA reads TGCAGTGCTAGATGGGCTGGGGGCAAGACTGAAGCTTTCTTT.

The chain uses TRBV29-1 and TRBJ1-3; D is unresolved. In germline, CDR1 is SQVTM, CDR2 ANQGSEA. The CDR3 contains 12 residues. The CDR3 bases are TGCAGTGTTTATCAGAGGGGAAACACCATATATTTT. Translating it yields CSVYQRGNTIYF.

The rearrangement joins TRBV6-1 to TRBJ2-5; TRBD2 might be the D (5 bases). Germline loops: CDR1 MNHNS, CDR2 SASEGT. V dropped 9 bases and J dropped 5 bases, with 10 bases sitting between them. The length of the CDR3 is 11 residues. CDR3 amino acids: CARREEETQYF. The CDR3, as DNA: TGTGCCAGGAGGGAAGAGGAGACCCAGTACTTC.

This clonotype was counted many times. CDR3 coding DNA: TGTGCTAGTGGTCAAGGGGGGCTAGCGGTGTTAGGGGAGACCCAGTACTTC. Protein: CASGQGGLAVLGETQYF. V is TRBV12-5 and J is TRBJ2-5; D is possibly TRBD2 (7 bases). Looked up from germline, CDR1 is LGHNT and CDR2 is FRNRAP. Between the trimmed V and J ends, which lost 5 bases and 5 bases, there was a span of 24 bases. The length of the CDR3 is 17 residues.

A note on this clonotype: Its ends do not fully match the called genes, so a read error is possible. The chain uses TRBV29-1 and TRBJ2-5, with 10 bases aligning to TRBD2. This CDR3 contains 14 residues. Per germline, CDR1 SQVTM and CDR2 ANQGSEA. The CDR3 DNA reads TGCAGCGTTGGTGTACCCCTAGCGGGAGAGATCCAGTACTTC. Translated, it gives CSVGVPLAGEIQYF.

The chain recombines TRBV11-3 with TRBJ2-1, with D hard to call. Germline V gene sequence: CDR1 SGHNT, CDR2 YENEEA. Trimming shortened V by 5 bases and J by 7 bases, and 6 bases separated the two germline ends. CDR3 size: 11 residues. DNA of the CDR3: TGTGCCAGCAGCCCTCGAAATGAGCAGTTCTTC. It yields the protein CASSPRNEQFF.

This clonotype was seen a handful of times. This CDR3 is CAIMGNSGNTIYF. CDR3 bases: TGTGCCATCATGGGAAACTCTGGAAACACCATATATTTT. The genes are TRBV10-3 and TRBJ1-3; no clear D. Germline V gene lookup returns CDR1 ENHRY and CDR2 SYGVKD. The CDR3 is 13 amino acids. Trimming shortened V by 7 bases and J by 0 bases, and 7 bases separated the two germline ends.

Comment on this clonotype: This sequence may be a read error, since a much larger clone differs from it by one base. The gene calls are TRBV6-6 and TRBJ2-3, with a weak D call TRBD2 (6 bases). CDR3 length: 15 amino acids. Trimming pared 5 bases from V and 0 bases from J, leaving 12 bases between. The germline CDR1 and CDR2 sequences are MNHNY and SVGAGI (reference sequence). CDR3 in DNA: TGTGCCAGCAGTCGGGGACTCTCTAGCACAGATACGCAGTATTTT. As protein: CASSRGLSSTDTQYF.

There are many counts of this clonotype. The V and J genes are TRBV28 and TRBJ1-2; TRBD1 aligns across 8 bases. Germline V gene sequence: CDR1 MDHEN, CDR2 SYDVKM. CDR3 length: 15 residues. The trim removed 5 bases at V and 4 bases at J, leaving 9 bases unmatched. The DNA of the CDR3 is TGTGCCAGCAGTCCCGGGACAGGCGAACGCTATGGCTACACCTTC. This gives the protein CASSPGTGERYGYTF.